The 30 T cell receptor beta chains in this list originate from one sample, sequenced in a study of tumor and adjacent non-tumor tissue in lung cancer. Three rounds of nested PCR, following a modified ARM-PCR protocol, produced the TCRbeta library. MiXCR was run by TCRdb on the multiplex PCR reads, yielding one entry per CDR3 protein. The table shows 90,000 to 100,000 distinct CDR3 sequences, with around three quarters occurring only once. No cell sorting was done before RNA was extracted from the tissue. This non-tumor lung sample came from over 3 cm beyond the tumor edge. Material for sequencing was distant non-tumor lung tissue. These receptors were obtained from a man aged 55 to 70 with small cell lung cancer.

On this clonotype itself: Its ends do not fully match the called genes, so a read error is possible. V usage is TRBV6-1 and J usage is TRBJ2-3; D call uncertain. The CDR3 spans 12 residues. The germline gives CDR1 MNHNS, CDR2 SASEGT. This CDR3 is CVSRSGTDTQYF. CDR3 nucleotide sequence: TGTGTCAGCCGGTCGGGCACAGATACGCAGTATTTT.

With regard to this clonotype: Mismatch with germline at one junction end may stem from a read error. V gene TRBV29-1 combines with J gene TRBJ2-5, with D tentatively TRBD2 (7 bases). Germline lookup yields CDR1 SQVTM and CDR2 ANQGSEA. CDR3 length: 14 residues. Here the CDR3 DNA reads TGCAGCGTTCGGAGGGGGGGCTTCCAAGAGACCCAGTGTTTC. This encodes CSVRRGGFQETQCF.

Notes on this clonotype: At one end the junction does not follow the germline gene, possibly because of a read error. V is TRBV11-2 and J is TRBJ2-4; TRBD2 might be the D (6 bases). Germline-derived CDR1 and CDR2 are SGHAT and FQNNGV. This CDR3 spans 13 amino acids. In DNA, the CDR3 is TGTGCCAGCAGCCTAGAGGCAGCGGGCGTTCAGTACTTC. Its protein is CASSLEAAGVQYF. The full variable domain, rest sourced from reference TRBV11-2 and TRBJ2-4, is EAGVAQSPRYKIIEKRQSVAFWCNPISGHATLYWYQQILGQGPKLLIQFQNNGVVDDSQLPKDRFSAERLKGVDSTLKIQPAKLEDSAVYLCASSLEAAGVQYFGAGTRLSVL.

Of note for this clonotype: A read error may produce the germline difference seen at one junction end. The chain employs TRBV6-6 and TRBJ1-1; TRBD1 aligns across 9 bases. The germline V gene encodes CDR1 MNHNY and CDR2 SVGAGI (reference sequence). The CDR3 is 14 amino acids. In nucleotides, the CDR3 is TGTGCCAGCAGGGACAGGGGAGGGTGCACTGAAGATTTCTTT. Translation: CASRDRGGCTEDFF.

Remarks on this clonotype: This may stem from a read error, because a much larger clone lies one nucleotide away. As the CDR3 is not closed by the conserved phenylalanine or tryptophan, this likely results from a read error. This rearrangement joins TRBV24-1 to TRBJ1-5; D ambiguous. V was pared by 4 bases and J by 4 bases, with 7 bases between. Germline assignment: CDR1 KGHDR and CDR2 SFDVKD. The CDR3 consists of 13 residues. CDR3 DNA sequence: TGTGCCACCAGTGACGACGGTAATCAGCCCCAGCATCTT. Protein product: CATSDDGNQPQHL.

A note on this clonotype: Relative to the germline gene, one junction end is altered; a read error may explain this. The genes are TRBV6-5 and TRBJ1-4; D is ambiguous. Germline V gives CDR1 MNHEY, CDR2 SVGAGI. The CDR3 runs 16 residues. CDR3 bases: TGTGTCAGCACCACCAAGAATTCAGCAACTAACGAAAAAGTGTTTTTT. Protein: CVSTTKNSATNEKVFF.

As concerns this clonotype: Sequence at one end of the junction differs from germline and may be a read error. The rearrangement links TRBV4-1 to TRBJ2-7; no definite D call. This CDR3 comprises 13 residues. Germline-derived CDR1 and CDR2 are MGHRA and YSYEKL. The CDR3 spells CASSFERLYEQYF. CDR3 bases: TGCGCCAGCAGCTTCGAAAGACTCTACGAACAGTACTTC.

This chain links TRBV24-1 with TRBJ2-1; tentative D call: TRBD2 (6 bases). Germline assignment: CDR1 KGHDR and CDR2 SFDVKD. The V end lost 5 bases, the J end lost 7 bases, and 17 bases lay between the germline ends. The CDR3 runs to 15 residues. The CDR3 DNA is TGTGCCACCAGTGTGACGGGAGTAGGTGGGAATGAGCAGTTCTTC. This gives the protein CATSVTGVGGNEQFF.

As to this clonotype: This may be a read error, as it is one base from a much larger clone. The CDR3 does not end in the conserved phenylalanine or tryptophan, so this is likely a read error. This chain links TRBV4-2 with TRBJ1-5; weak D call: TRBD1 (5 bases). Germline CDR1 LGHNA, CDR2 YNFKEQ. The CDR3 is 16 residues long. The CDR3 is CATSRRQGIDDQPQHS. In DNA, the CDR3 is TGTGCCACCAGCCGGCGTCAGGGTATAGACGATCAGCCCCAGCATTCT.

This rearrangement joins TRBV2 to TRBJ2-1, with TRBD2 identical over 14 bases. Germline V gene data show CDR1 as SNHLY and CDR2 as FYNNEI. CDR3 length: 19 amino acids. The ends lost 5 bases at V and 5 bases at J; junction bases unmatched: 14. Written as DNA, the CDR3 is TGTGCCAGCAGTCAAGACGGGACTAGCGGGAGTAGGGTAGACAATGAGCAGTTCTTC. It codes for CASSQDGTSGSRVDNEQFF. Complete variable domain (other parts from reference TRBV2 and TRBJ2-1): EPEVTQTPSHQVTQMGQEVILRCVPISNHLYFYWYRQILGQKVEFLVSFYNNEISEKSEIFDDQFSVERPDGSNFTLKIRSTKLEDSAMYFCASSQDGTSGSRVDNEQFFGPGTRLTVL.

Note on this clonotype: This is likely a read error, given that the CDR3 carries no conserved phenylalanine or tryptophan at its end. The limits of the CDR3 on the DNA are not certain, so only TCRdb's listed CDR3 is given. V gene TRBV30 combines with J gene TRBJ2-7; TRBD2 reflects the table's D call only, with no check against the DNA. The CDR3 numbers 12 amino acids, ends counted. Germline values: CDR1 GTSNPN, CDR2 SVGIG (reference sequence). This chain's CDR3 is CARSSGRAFPLS.

Details on this clonotype: This is likely a read error, given that the CDR3 carries no conserved phenylalanine or tryptophan at its end. The chain is built from TRBV5-4 and TRBJ2-2; no clear D gene. CDR1 and CDR2 from the germline V gene are SGHNT and YYREEE (reference sequence). This CDR3 has 14 amino acids. The CDR3 DNA reads as TGTGCCAGCAGCTCCGTCACGAACACCGGAGAGCTGTTTCTT. Translation gives CASSSVTNTGELFL.

On this clonotype itself: One end of the junction is discordant with germline, which a read error may explain. This sequence joins TRBV6-1 and TRBJ1-4, with D unclear. The CDR3 length is 15 residues. Per germline, CDR1 MNHNS and CDR2 SASEGT. CDR3 nucleotide sequence: TGTGCCAGTAGTGCTATGACGGGAGGTGTTGAAAAACTGTTTTTT. Translation: CASSAMTGGVEKLFF.

The rearrangement links TRBV12-3 or TRBV12-4 to TRBJ2-4; D could derive from TRBD1 or TRBD2 (5 bases each). V shed 7 bases and J shed 12 bases, with 16 bases lying between them. The CDR3 extends over 12 amino acids. The CDR3 here is CASNPGGDTQYF. Here the CDR3 DNA reads TGTGCCAGCAATCCTGGGGGAGACACTCAGTACTTC.

This clonotype was counted a few times. A much larger clonotype is one base distant, so this may be a read error. The chain couples TRBV5-1 to TRBJ2-3, with TRBD2 matching over 8 bases. V trimming: 5 bases; J trimming: 6 bases; junction bases outside the gene matches: 11. Germline V gene lookup returns CDR1 SGHRS and CDR2 YFSETQ. This CDR3 comprises 15 residues. The CDR3 region has the DNA TGCGCCAGCAGTTCGGGACTAGGGATTGGGGATACGCAGTATTTT. This encodes CASSSGLGIGDTQYF. Based on the CDR3 plus reference TRBV5-1 and TRBJ2-3, the full variable domain is KAGVTQTPRYLIKTRGQQVTLSCSPISGHRSVSWYQQTPGQGLQFLFEYFSETQRNKGNFPGRFSGRQFSNSRSEMNVSTLELGDSALYLCASSSGLGIGDTQYFGPGTRLTVL.

The rearrangement links TRBV20-1 to TRBJ2-3; 7 positions match TRBD2. CDR1 is DFQATT, CDR2 SNEGSKA, per germline (reference sequence). CDR3 length: 15 residues. Unmatched junction bases numbered 10, after V lost 3 bases and J lost 4 bases. CDR3 region: CSASPAGKEADTQYF. The CDR3 nucleotides read TGCAGTGCTAGCCCAGCGGGGAAGGAGGCAGATACGCAGTATTTT.

On this clonotype itself: A much larger clone sits a single nucleotide away, making a read error possible. V and J are TRBV14 and TRBJ2-1; possible D gene TRBD1, 5 bases. The germline V and J ends were trimmed by 5 bases and 12 bases, with 20 bases remaining between them. Germline V gene sequence: CDR1 SGHDN, CDR2 FVKESK. The CDR3 extends over 14 amino acids. The CDR3 DNA reads TGTGCCAGCAGCGTGTATCCCCAGGGTGCTGTGCAGTTCTTC. It yields the protein CASSVYPQGAVQFF.

Remarks on this clonotype: Just one base apart from a much larger clone, this may be a read error. This rearrangement joins TRBV7-8 to TRBJ2-1; 9 positions match TRBD2. The junction had 18 bases not matched to a gene; V was cut back by 6 bases and J by 6 bases. Germline CDR1 and CDR2: SGHVS and FQNEAQ. The CDR3 spans 18 residues. The CDR3 DNA sequence: TGTGCCAGCAGTTCTTATCCAATAGCGGGAGAGACTCTCAATGAGCAGTTCTTC. Its protein product is CASSSYPIAGETLNEQFF. Complete variable domain (other parts from reference TRBV7-8 and TRBJ2-1): GAGVSQSPRYKVAKRGQDVALRCDPISGHVSLFWYQQALGQGPEFLTYFQNEAQLDKSGLPSDRFFAERPEGSVSTLKIQRTQQEDSAVYLCASSSYPIAGETLNEQFFGPGTRLTVL.

Details on this clonotype: At one end the junction does not follow the germline gene, possibly because of a read error. The chain recombines TRBV30 with TRBJ2-2; no clear D gene. Per the germline V gene, CDR1 is GTSNPN and CDR2 is SVGIG (reference sequence). The CDR3 sequence is 14 residues long. The CDR3 DNA reads TGTGTCTGGAGTGTAGTGGCGGACACCGGGGAGCTGTTTTTT. It translates to CVWSVVADTGELFF.

Regarding this clonotype: This clone may be a read error of a much larger clone one base away. The rearrangement uses TRBV30 and TRBJ2-4; D is ambiguous. This CDR3 region has 15 residues. V lost 1 base and J lost 2, with 12 bases in between. Germline values: CDR1 GTSNPN, CDR2 SVGIG (reference sequence). The CDR3 here is CAWSGGNRTKNIQYF. CDR3 sequence (DNA): TGTGCCTGGAGTGGTGGCAATCGGACCAAAAACATTCAGTACTTC.

Concerning this clonotype: A read error may account for a junction end that differs from germline. The V gene is TRBV20-1, the J gene TRBJ2-3, with 10 positions matching TRBD2. The CDR3 contains 15 residues. Germline V gene lookup returns CDR1 DFQATT and CDR2 SNEGSKA (reference sequence). CDR3 in amino acids: CSARSGLACTGTQYF. CDR3 coding DNA: TGCAGTGCTAGATCGGGACTAGCGTGCACAGGTACGCAGTATTTT.

The rearrangement joins TRBV12-3 or TRBV12-4 to TRBJ2-1; TRBD2 is a possible D gene (6 bases). The CDR3 runs 14 residues. Deletions cut 0 bases from V and 10 bases from J, with 13 bases between. CDR3 protein: CASSLAGSPKEQFF. CDR3 DNA: TGTGCCAGCAGTTTAGCCGGGAGCCCTAAGGAGCAGTTCTTC.

With regard to this clonotype: Germline and junction disagree at one end, which may indicate a read error. The chain has TRBV11-2 and TRBJ2-1; D perhaps matches TRBD1 (5 bases). Germline CDR1 is SGHAT and CDR2 is FQNNGV. This CDR3 is built from 14 residues. CDR3 sequence (DNA): TGTATCAGCCAGAAGGGGCAGGGCGACAATGAACAGTTCTTC. This codes for CISQKGQGDNEQFF.

Points on this clonotype: A much larger clone lies a single base off, so this may be a read error. The chain uses TRBV14 and TRBJ2-5, with D possibly being TRBD1 (5 bases). The CDR3 sequence is 13 residues long. V was shortened by 9 bases and J by 6 bases, with 17 bases between the two germline ends. Germline V lookup: CDR1 SGHDN, CDR2 FVKESK. The CDR3: CARGFKQGQTQYF. DNA for the CDR3: TGTGCCAGGGGGTTCAAGCAGGGTCAGACCCAGTACTTC.

As to this clonotype: A read error may account for a junction end that differs from germline. The chain uses TRBV12-3 or TRBV12-4 and TRBJ2-3; TRBD2 matches at 10 bases. CDR3 length: 13 residues. The CDR3 is CARRLAGTDMQYF. DNA for the CDR3: TGTGCCAGAAGACTAGCGGGCACAGATATGCAGTATTTT.

This clonotype appeared once. V and J are TRBV24-1 and TRBJ1-1; no reliable D call. This CDR3 comprises 11 residues. Germline loops: CDR1 KGHDR, CDR2 SFDVKD. V lost 4 bases to trimming and J lost 12 bases, with 11 bases between them. The CDR3 protein is CATSDGVKTFF. CDR3 in DNA: TGTGCCACCAGTGACGGCGTCAAAACTTTCTTT.

Ten or more counts support this clonotype. The chain recombines TRBV7-9 with TRBJ2-1, with 8 bases lining up with TRBD2. The CDR3 has 14 residues. The V gene's germline CDR1 is SEHNR and CDR2 FQNEAQ (reference sequence). The V gene end was trimmed by 7 bases and the J gene end by 15 bases; junction bases not matched to a gene: 17. The CDR3 reads CASTPFSGESSGFF. The CDR3 DNA sequence: TGTGCCAGCACCCCTTTTAGCGGGGAAAGTTCGGGGTTCTTC.

The V gene is TRBV12-3 or TRBV12-4, the J gene TRBJ1-2, with 8 bases fitting TRBD1. V trimming: 7 bases; J trimming: 13 bases; junction bases outside the gene matches: 17. CDR3 length: 14 residues. The CDR3 region is CASTTSGGVYVCTF. In DNA, the CDR3 is TGTGCCAGCACTACATCAGGGGGCGTATATGTCTGCACCTTC.

To note about this clonotype: Since the CDR3 does not end with the conserved phenylalanine or tryptophan, this likely comes from a read error. The chain joins TRBV6-1 to TRBJ1-4, with 7 bases matching TRBD1. This CDR3 contains 15 residues. Germline assignment: CDR1 MNHNS and CDR2 SASEGT. V was clipped by 5 bases and J by 7 bases; unmatched bases: 10. CDR3 DNA: TGTGCCAGCAGTCTCGGTCGACAGGGAAGTGAAAAACTGTTTATT. It codes for CASSLGRQGSEKLFI.

This chain connects TRBV20-1 to TRBJ2-3; D unclear. Germline CDR1 DFQATT, CDR2 SNEGSKA (reference sequence). This CDR3 contains 13 residues. V was clipped by 6 bases and J by 6 bases, with 16 bases between them. The CDR3 DNA reads as TGCAGTGCCAGCGATCCAGCCCCTGATACGCAGTATTTT. It codes for CSASDPAPDTQYF.